This T cell receptor beta chain comes out of a study of blood T cell repertoires in COVID-19. Study-level background: Both acute and convalescent COVID-19 samples were obtained from the United States, Italy and Spain. T cells, B-cell-depleted T cells, or PBMCs provided the cDNA or gDNA that served as material.

Per the authors' pipeline: Reference gene primer amplification yielded estimated nucleated cell counts. TCRdb's table, derived via immunoSEQ multiplex PCR, lists solely in-frame clones and lacks some. The V and J calls and clone size come from that table; D and trimming were worked out from the DNA. The sample records over 250,000 clones, about 88% being singletons. V was cut by 0 bases and J by 1 base, with 10 bases left in between. The germline V gene encodes CDR1 LNHNV and CDR2 YYDKDF (reference sequence). The length of the CDR3 is 16 residues. The rearrangement joins TRBV15 to TRBJ1-3; perhaps TRBD1 as D (5 bases). Sequenced: peripheral blood. The TCR sequence derives from a human donor with COVID-19, enrolled during active disease. The donor label of this sample is uncertain. CDR3 in amino acids: CATSRDREASGNTIYF. The CDR3 nucleotides are TGTGCCACCAGCAGAGACAGGGAGGCGTCTGGAAACACCATATATTTT.